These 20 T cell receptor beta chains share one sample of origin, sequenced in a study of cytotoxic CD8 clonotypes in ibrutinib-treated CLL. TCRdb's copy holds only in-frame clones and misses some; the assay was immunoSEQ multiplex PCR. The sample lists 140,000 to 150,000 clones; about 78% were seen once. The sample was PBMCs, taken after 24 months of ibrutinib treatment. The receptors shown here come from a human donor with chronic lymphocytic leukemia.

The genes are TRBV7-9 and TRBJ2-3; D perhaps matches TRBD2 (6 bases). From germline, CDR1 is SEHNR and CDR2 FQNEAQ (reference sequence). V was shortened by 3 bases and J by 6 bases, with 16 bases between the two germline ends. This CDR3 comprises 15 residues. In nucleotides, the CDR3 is TGTGCCAGCAGCTTTAAAGGCGGGAACGATGATACGCAGTATTTT. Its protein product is CASSFKGGNDDTQYF.

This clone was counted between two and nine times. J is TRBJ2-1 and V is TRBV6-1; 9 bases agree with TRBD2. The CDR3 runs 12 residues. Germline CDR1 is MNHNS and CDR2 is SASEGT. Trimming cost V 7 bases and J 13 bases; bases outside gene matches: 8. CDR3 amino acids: CASTRTSENQFF. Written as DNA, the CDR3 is TGTGCCAGCACCCGGACTAGCGAGAACCAGTTCTTC.

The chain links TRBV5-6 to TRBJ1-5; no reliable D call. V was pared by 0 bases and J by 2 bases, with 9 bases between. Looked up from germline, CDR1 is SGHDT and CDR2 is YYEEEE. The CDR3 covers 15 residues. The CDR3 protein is CASSLARVGNQPQHF. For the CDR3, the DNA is TGTGCCAGCAGCTTGGCACGGGTAGGCAATCAGCCCCAGCATTTT.

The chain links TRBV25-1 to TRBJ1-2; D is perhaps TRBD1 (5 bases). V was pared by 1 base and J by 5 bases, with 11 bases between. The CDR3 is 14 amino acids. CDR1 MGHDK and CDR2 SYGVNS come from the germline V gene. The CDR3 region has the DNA TGTGCCAGCAGTGAATGGGGGAGTAATTATGGCTACACCTTC. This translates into CASSEWGSNYGYTF.

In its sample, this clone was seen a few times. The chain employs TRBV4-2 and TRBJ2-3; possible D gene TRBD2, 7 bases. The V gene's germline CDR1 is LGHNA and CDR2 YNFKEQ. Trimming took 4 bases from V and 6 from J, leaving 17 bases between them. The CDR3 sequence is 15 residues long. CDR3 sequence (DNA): TGTGCCAGCAGCCCACGTCGCGGGGGCTGGGATACGCAGTATTTT. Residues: CASSPRRGGWDTQYF.

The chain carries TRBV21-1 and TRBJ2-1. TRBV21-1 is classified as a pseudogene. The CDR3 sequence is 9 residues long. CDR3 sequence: CASTQMVIF. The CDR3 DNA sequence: TGTGCCAGCACCCAAATGGTAATCTTC.

The CDR3 sequence: CASSASRGTGYNSPLHF. The CDR3 DNA follows: TGTGCCAGCAGCGCAAGTAGGGGGACAGGGTATAATTCACCCCTCCACTTT. The V gene is TRBV9, the J gene TRBJ1-6; TRBD1 matches 9 bases. The CDR3 spans 17 residues. The V gene's germline CDR1 is SGDLS and CDR2 YYNGEE. With 3 bases clipped from V and 4 bases from J, the junction kept 8 bases outside the gene matches.

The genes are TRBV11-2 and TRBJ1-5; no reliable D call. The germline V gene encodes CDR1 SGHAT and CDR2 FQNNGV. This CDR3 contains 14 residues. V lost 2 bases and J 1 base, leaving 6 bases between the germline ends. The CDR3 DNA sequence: TGTGCCAGCAGCTTAATGGGCAGCAATCAGCCCCAGCATTTT. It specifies CASSLMGSNQPQHF.

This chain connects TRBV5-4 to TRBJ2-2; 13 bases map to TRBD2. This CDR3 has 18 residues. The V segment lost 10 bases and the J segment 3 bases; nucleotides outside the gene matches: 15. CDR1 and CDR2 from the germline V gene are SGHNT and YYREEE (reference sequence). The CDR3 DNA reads TGTGCCGCTGGGGGCCGACTAGCGGGAGGCGGGGACACCGGGGAGCTGTTTTTT. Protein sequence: CAAGGRLAGGGDTGELFF.

For the CDR3, the DNA is TGTGCCAGCAGCTTGGTTGGGTGGTACGGAGGGTACGAGCAGTACTTC. This encodes CASSLVGWYGGYEQYF. This chain uses TRBV5-8 with TRBJ2-7, with a tentative D call TRBD2 (6 bases). The CDR3 extends over 16 amino acids. The germline V gene encodes CDR1 SGHTS and CDR2 YDEGEE. V dropped 0 bases and J dropped 4 bases, with 17 bases sitting between them.

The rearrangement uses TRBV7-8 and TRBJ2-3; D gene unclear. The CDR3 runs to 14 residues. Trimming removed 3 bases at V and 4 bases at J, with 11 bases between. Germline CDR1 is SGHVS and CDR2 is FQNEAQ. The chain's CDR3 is CASSFFLSADTQYF. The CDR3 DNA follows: TGTGCCAGCAGCTTCTTCTTAAGCGCAGATACGCAGTATTTT.

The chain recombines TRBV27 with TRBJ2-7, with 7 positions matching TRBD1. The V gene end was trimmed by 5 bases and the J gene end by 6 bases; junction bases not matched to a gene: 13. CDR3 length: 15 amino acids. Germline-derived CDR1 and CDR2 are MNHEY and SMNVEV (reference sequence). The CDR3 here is CASSAPPTGDGEQYF. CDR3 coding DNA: TGTGCCAGCAGTGCTCCCCCCACAGGGGATGGCGAGCAGTACTTC.

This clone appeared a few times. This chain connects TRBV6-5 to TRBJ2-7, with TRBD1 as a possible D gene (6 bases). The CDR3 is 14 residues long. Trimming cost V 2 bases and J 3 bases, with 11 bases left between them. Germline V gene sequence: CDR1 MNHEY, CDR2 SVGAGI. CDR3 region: CASSYHRDLYEQYF. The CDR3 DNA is TGTGCCAGCAGTTACCACAGGGACCTCTACGAGCAGTACTTC.

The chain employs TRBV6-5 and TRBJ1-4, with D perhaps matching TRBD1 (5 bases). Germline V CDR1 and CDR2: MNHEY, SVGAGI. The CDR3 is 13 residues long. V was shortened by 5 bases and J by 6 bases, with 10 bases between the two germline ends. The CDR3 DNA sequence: TGTGCCAGCAGTCGCGGGGGGGATGAAAAACTGTTTTTT. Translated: CASSRGGDEKLFF.

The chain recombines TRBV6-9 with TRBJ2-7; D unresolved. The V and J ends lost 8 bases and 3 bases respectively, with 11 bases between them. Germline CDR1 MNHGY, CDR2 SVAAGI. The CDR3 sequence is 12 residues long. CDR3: CASRAEYYEQYF. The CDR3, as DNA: TGTGCCAGCCGGGCCGAATACTACGAGCAGTACTTC.

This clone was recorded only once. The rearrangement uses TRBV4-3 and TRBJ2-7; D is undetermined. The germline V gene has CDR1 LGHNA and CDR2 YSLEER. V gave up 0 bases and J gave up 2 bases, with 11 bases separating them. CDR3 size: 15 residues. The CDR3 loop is CASSQDPSGPYEQYF. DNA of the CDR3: TGCGCCAGCAGCCAAGACCCCAGTGGGCCCTACGAGCAGTACTTC.

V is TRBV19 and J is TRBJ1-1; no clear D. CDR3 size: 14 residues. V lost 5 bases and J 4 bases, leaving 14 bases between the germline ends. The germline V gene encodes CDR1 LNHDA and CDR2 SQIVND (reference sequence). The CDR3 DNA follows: TGTGCCAGTAGTCCCACGGTCTTTAGCACTGAAGCTTTCTTT. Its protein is CASSPTVFSTEAFF.

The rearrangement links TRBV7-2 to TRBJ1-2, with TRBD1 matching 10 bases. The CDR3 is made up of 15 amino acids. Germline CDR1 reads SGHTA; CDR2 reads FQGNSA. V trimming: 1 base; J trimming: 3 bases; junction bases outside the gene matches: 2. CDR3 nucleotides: TGTGCCAGCAGCTTAGTCGGGACAGGGGACTATGGCTACACCTTC. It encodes CASSLVGTGDYGYTF.

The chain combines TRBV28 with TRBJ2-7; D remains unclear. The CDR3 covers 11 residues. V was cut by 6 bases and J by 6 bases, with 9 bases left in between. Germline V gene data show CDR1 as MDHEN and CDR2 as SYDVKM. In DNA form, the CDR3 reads TGTGCCAGCAGGGCGGCCCGCGAGCAGTACTTC. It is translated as CASRAAREQYF. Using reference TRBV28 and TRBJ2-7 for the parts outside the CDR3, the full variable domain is DVKVTQSSRYLVKRTGEKVFLECVQDMDHENMFWYRQDPGLGLRLIYFSYDVKMKEKGDIPEGYSVSREKKERFSLILESASTNQTSMYLCASRAAREQYFGPGTRLTVT.

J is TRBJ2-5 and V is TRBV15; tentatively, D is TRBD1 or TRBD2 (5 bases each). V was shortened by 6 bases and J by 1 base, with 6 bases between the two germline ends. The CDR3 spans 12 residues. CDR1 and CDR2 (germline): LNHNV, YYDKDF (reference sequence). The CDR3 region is CATRRGQETQYF. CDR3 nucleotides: TGTGCCACCAGGAGGGGCCAAGAGACCCAGTACTTC.